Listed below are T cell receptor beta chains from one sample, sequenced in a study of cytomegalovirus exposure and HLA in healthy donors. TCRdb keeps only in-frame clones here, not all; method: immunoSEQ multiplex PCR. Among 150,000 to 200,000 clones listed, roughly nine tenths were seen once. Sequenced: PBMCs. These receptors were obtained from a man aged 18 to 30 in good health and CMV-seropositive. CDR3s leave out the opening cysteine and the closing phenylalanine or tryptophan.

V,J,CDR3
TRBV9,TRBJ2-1,ASSVAGANSAYEQF
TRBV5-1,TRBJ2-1,ASSSVPGLAFSYNEQF
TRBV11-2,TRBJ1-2,ASSGVTGGGGYT
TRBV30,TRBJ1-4,AWSVQGPLNEKLF
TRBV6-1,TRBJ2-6,ASSAGQGSGANVLT
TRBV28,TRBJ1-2,ASSTGDGGYT
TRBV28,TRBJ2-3,ASTGGSTDTQY
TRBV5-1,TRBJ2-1,ASSLVDRLTYNEQF
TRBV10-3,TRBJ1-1,ATQDLLGNTEAF
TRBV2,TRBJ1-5,ASSRQGDSNQPQH
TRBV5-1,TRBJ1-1,ASSLTSNTEAF
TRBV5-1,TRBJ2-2,ASSYGTVNTGELF
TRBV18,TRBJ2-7,ASSPPGNRGIRNEQY
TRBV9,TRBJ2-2,ASSSDGGGPETGELF
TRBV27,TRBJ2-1,ASSFLSSGINNEQF
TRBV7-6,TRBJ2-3,ASSLVAGVFTDTQY
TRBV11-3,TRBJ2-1,ASSLDLAGGSYNEQF
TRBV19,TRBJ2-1,ASSIQGAGYNEQF
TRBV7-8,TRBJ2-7,ASSPGTPYEQY
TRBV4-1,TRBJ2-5,ASSQIWPGGTTDQETQY
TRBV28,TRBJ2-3,ASSFSGSRLTDTQY
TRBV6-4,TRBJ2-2,ASSAGTTNTGELF
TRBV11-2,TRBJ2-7,ASSLDQGPYNEQY
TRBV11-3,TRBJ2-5,ASSLGAGPKAGETQY
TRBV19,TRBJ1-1,ASSPRGSSEAF
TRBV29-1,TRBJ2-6,SVRTGGANVLT
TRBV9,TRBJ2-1,ASSARGRESYNEQF
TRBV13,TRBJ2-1,ASSPPLAGGPYNEQF
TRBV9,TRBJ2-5,ASSVAGSGETQY
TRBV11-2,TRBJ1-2,ASSLPGTGYGYT
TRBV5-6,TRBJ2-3,ASSWREIMADTQY
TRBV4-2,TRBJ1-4,ASSQDGAHATNEKLF
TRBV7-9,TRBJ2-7,ASSLGSGLLGEQY
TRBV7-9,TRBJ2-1,ASSLAEGGEQF
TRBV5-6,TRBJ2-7,ASSMGTGAFYEQY
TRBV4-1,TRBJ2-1,ASSQDEGTSGYYGEQF
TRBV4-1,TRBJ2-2,ASSHTGTRSGELF
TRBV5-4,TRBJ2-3,ASSYWTSGGVTDTQY
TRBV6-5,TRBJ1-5,ASSYQGADQPQH
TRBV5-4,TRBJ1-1,ASSVDRGGTEAF
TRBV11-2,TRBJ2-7,ASSARQGGYEQY
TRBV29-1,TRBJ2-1,SVVEIRSPREQF
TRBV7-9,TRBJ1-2,ASSLQGWKSYGYT
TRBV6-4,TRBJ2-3,ASSDTAGGTDTQY
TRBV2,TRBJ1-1,ASQGMNTEAF
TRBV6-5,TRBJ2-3,ASSTTSTDTQY